Reported below is one T cell receptor beta chain. Time point indicated: newly diagnosed, previously untreated cHL patient sample. Newly diagnosed, untreated classical Hodgkin lymphoma PBMCs served as comparison. Per the germline V gene, CDR1 is SGHRS and CDR2 is YFSETQ. The junction had 14 bases not matched to a gene; V was cut back by 5 bases and J by 4 bases. There are 18 residues in the CDR3. Repertoires were generated with immunoSEQ multiplex PCR, while TCRdb's copy carries only in-frame clones and drops some. This table holds around 43,000 clones, approximately 91% found once. These data belong to a study of PD-1 blockade in classical Hodgkin lymphoma.

This clonotype originated in a human donor with classical Hodgkin lymphoma. The genes are TRBV5-1 and TRBJ2-2; TRBD1 matches 10 bases. Source material: peripheral blood mononuclear cells (PBMCs). The CDR3 nucleotides read TGCGCCAGCAGAGAGACCGGGACAGGGGTGTGGGGCACCGGGGAGCTGTTTTTT. Its protein is CASRETGTGVWGTGELFF.